The 9 T cell receptor beta chains listed next were all sequenced from one sample in a study of tissue T cells after allogeneic stem cell transplantation (dated by TCRdb to 2022 to 2024). Libraries came from the immunoSEQ multiplex PCR assay. Not all clones reach the TCRdb copy of this immuneACCESS table, which keeps in-frame sequences only. Checked studies attribute under half of the gap to unresolved V genes and leave the rest unexplained. The sample table shows 5,000 to 6,500 clones, and roughly 69% are seen once. Together, the top ten hold 20% to 30% of the sample. This sample's time point label indicates: human tissue collected at research (rapid) autopsy. Material: tissue from the stomach, obtained at autopsy. The origin of the receptors is a woman between 18 and 49 years old with breast cancer.

This clone has more than one count but fewer than ten. V and J are TRBV7-9 and TRBJ1-3; D gene uncertain. Germline V gene data show CDR1 as SEHNR and CDR2 as FQNEAQ (reference sequence). V was trimmed by 5 bases and J by 0 bases, leaving 14 bases between them. The CDR3 is 16 residues long. The DNA of the CDR3 is TGTGCCAGCAGCCTAAGACACCGAGACTCTGGAAACACCATATATTTT. Its translation is CASSLRHRDSGNTIYF.

The CDR3 here is CATSRDPRRQGHNEKLFF. CDR3 sequence (DNA): TGTGCCACCAGCAGAGATCCCCGACGACAGGGGCATAATGAAAAACTGTTTTTT. The V gene is TRBV15, the J gene TRBJ1-4, with 8 bases that match TRBD1. Germline V lookup: CDR1 LNHNV, CDR2 YYDKDF (reference sequence). The V and J ends lost 0 bases and 4 bases, in that order; junction bases with no gene match: 10. This CDR3 is 18 amino acids long. The full variable domain, completed using reference TRBV15 and TRBJ1-4, is DAMVIQNPRYQVTQFGKPVTLSCSQTLNHNVMYWYQQKSSQAPKLLFHYYDKDFNNEADTPDNFQSRRPNTSFCFLDIRSPGLGDTAMYLCATSRDPRRQGHNEKLFFGSGTQLSVL.

Concerning this clone: An end of the junction differs from the germline gene, which may be a read error. This sequence joins TRBV7-6 and TRBJ2-2; D tentatively reads TRBD1 or TRBD2 (5 bases each). The CDR3 covers 17 residues. The germline V gene encodes CDR1 SGHVS and CDR2 FNYEAQ. The CDR3 protein is CASSLAKRTIGHRGAVF. The CDR3 region has the DNA TGTGCCAGCAGCTTAGCGAAACGGACCATAGGACACCGGGGAGCTGTTTTT.

Of note for this clone: Other DNA sequences within the sample encode an identical CDR3. The CDR3, as DNA: TGTGCCAGCAGTTACGTCTCCGGGAACTACGAGCAGTACTTC. Translated: CASSYVSGNYEQYF. The rearrangement joins TRBV6-2 or TRBV6-3 to TRBJ2-7, with D perhaps matching TRBD2 (5 bases). Germline CDR1 is MNHEY and CDR2 is SVGEGT. This CDR3 region has 14 residues. The V end was cut by 2 bases, the J end by 3 bases, with 11 bases between.

The gene calls are TRBV5-1 and TRBJ1-6; D is perhaps TRBD1 (6 bases). With 5 bases removed from V and 10 bases from J, the gap between germline ends came to 16 bases. The CDR3 has 14 amino acids. Germline V CDR1 and CDR2: SGHRS, YFSETQ. For the CDR3, the DNA is TGCGCCAGCAGTTTGCGGGACATATCATCACCCCTCCACTTT. This gives the protein CASSLRDISSPLHF.

The table lists this clone with a few counts. The chain's CDR3 is CASSFFGRGFREQFF. In nucleotides, the CDR3 is TGTGCCAGCAGCTTCTTCGGTAGGGGCTTTCGCGAGCAGTTCTTC. J is TRBJ2-1 and V is TRBV7-8; tentatively, D is TRBD1 (5 bases). This CDR3 region has 15 residues. V lost 3 bases, J lost 10 bases, and 19 bases lay in between. The V gene's germline CDR1 is SGHVS and CDR2 FQNEAQ.

DNA of the CDR3: TGTGCCAGCAGCTTGGGAGCATCAGAGACCCAGTACTTC. Translating it yields CASSLGASETQYF. The V gene is TRBV5-6, the J gene TRBJ2-5, with no clear D. CDR3 size: 13 residues. Per germline, CDR1 SGHDT and CDR2 YYEEEE. Trimming left V 0 bases short and J 4 bases short, with 7 bases between. The complete variable domain, with remaining parts taken from reference TRBV5-6 and TRBJ2-5, reads DAGVTQSPTHLIKTRGQQVTLRCSPKSGHDTVSWYQQALGQGPQFIFQYYEEEERQRGNFPDRFSGHQFPNYSSELNVNALLLGDSALYLCASSLGASETQYFGPGTRLLVL.

The gene calls are TRBV20-1 and TRBJ2-1; D gene ambiguous. V was clipped by 6 bases and J by 6 bases, with 9 bases between them. The CDR3 covers 11 residues. The germline CDR1 and CDR2 sequences are DFQATT and SNEGSKA (reference sequence). CDR3 sequence: CSARTVNEQFF. CDR3 DNA sequence: TGCAGTGCGCGGACCGTCAATGAGCAGTTCTTC.

This CDR3 reads CASSSDGNTDTQYF. The CDR3 DNA reads TGTGCCAGCAGCTCGGACGGCAACACAGATACGCAGTATTTT. The chain links TRBV7-2 to TRBJ2-3; the D is unclear. Germline CDR1 SGHTA, CDR2 FQGNSA. The CDR3 length is 14 residues. Trimming cost V 4 bases and J 2 bases, with 10 bases left between them.